Below, 16 T cell receptor beta chains from the same sample are listed, as sequenced in a study of T cell responses to AZD1222 COVID-19 vaccine. Produced via immunoSEQ multiplex PCR; TCRdb's table is partial and in-frame only. The table lists more than 150,000 clones, approximately 91% of them singletons, with approximately 3.7% in the top ten. This specimen consisted of peripheral blood, obtained 28 days after the second AZD1222 dose. These TCRs come from an adult who received the AZD1222 COVID-19 vaccine.

The chain links TRBV13 to TRBJ2-2; no firm D call. Germline lookup yields CDR1 PRHDT and CDR2 FYEKMQ (reference sequence). This CDR3 region has 14 residues. The V end was cut by 0 bases, the J end by 4 bases, with 6 bases between. The CDR3 spells CASSLGSFTGELFF. The CDR3 coding sequence is TGTGCCAGCAGCTTAGGCTCCTTCACCGGGGAGCTGTTTTTT.

The chain uses TRBV5-1 and TRBJ2-1, with D perhaps TRBD2 (6 bases). Trimming left V 4 bases short and J 4 bases short, with 15 bases between. The CDR3 contains 15 residues. CDR1 and CDR2 (germline): SGHRS, YFSETQ. CDR3 DNA sequence: TGCGCCAGCAGCCGAAAGCTAAGCGGGTACAATGAGCAGTTCTTC. This sequence encodes CASSRKLSGYNEQFF.

The rearrangement links TRBV27 to TRBJ2-3, with D possibly TRBD1 on 5 matching bases. The V end lost 5 bases, the J end lost 7 bases, and 13 bases lay between the germline ends. The CDR3 covers 13 residues. Germline assignment: CDR1 MNHEY and CDR2 SMNVEV (reference sequence). In DNA form, the CDR3 reads TGTGCCAGCAGTAGTGACAGAGTCAATACGCAGTATTTT. Translated: CASSSDRVNTQYF.

The chain couples TRBV6-1 to TRBJ2-5; 7 bases align to TRBD1. CDR1 MNHNS and CDR2 SASEGT come from the germline V gene. With V trimmed by 2 bases and J by 1 base, 13 bases remained unmatched. The CDR3 is made up of 18 amino acids. The CDR3 DNA is TGTGCCAGCAGTGAAAGGGCGTGGGTGAGGGGGCCCCAAGAGACCCAGTACTTC. This translates into CASSERAWVRGPQETQYF.

In DNA form, the CDR3 reads TGTGCCAGCGGGCCCCCGGGACACCTCTTCTGGGGCCTTAGCAATCAGCCCCAGCATTTT. Its translation: CASGPPGHLFWGLSNQPQHF. J is TRBJ1-5 and V is TRBV9; possibly TRBD1 for D (6 bases). V was cut by 7 bases and J by 0 bases, with 29 bases left in between. Germline loops: CDR1 SGDLS, CDR2 YYNGEE. The CDR3 contains 20 residues.

The rearrangement joins TRBV14 to TRBJ1-1; D call uncertain. The CDR3 has 13 amino acids. Trimming pared 5 bases from V and 1 base from J, leaving 8 bases between. Germline V gene data show CDR1 as SGHDN and CDR2 as FVKESK. This chain's CDR3 is CASSFDRNTEAFF. The CDR3, as DNA: TGTGCCAGCAGCTTTGATCGGAACACTGAAGCTTTCTTT.

V usage is TRBV30 and J usage is TRBJ1-1, with D maybe TRBD1 (5 bases). The CDR3 is 15 amino acids. The germline V gene has CDR1 GTSNPN and CDR2 SVGIG (reference sequence). The V end was cut by 0 bases, the J end by 1 base, with 12 bases between. The CDR3 reads CAWSVPRDGNTEAFF. For the CDR3, the DNA is TGTGCCTGGAGTGTACCGCGGGACGGGAACACTGAAGCTTTCTTT.

This rearrangement joins TRBV20-1 to TRBJ2-1, with D perhaps matching TRBD2 (6 bases). The length of the CDR3 is 15 residues. Germline V gene sequence: CDR1 DFQATT, CDR2 SNEGSKA (reference sequence). The V end lost 3 bases, the J end lost 9 bases, and 21 bases lay between the germline ends. DNA of the CDR3: TGCAGTGCTAGTAGGGCTAGCGATTATCAAGCTGAGCAGTTCTTC. Protein: CSASRASDYQAEQFF.

The chain couples TRBV9 to TRBJ1-2; D not certain. CDR1 is SGDLS and CDR2 is YYNGEE in the germline V gene. CDR3 size: 12 residues. The V and J ends lost 3 bases and 5 bases respectively, with 8 bases between them. CDR3 DNA: TGTGCCAGCAGCGAGGTCCATTATGGCTACACCTTC. Translated, it gives CASSEVHYGYTF.

The chain has TRBV14 and TRBJ1-4; 8 nucleotides align to TRBD1. The CDR3 sequence is 13 residues long. Trimming at V came to 11 bases and at J to 4 bases, leaving 6 bases not matched to a gene. Germline V gene lookup returns CDR1 SGHDN and CDR2 FVKESK. CDR3 sequence (DNA): TGTGCCTCAAGCAGGGGGCTTAATGAAAAACTGTTTTTT. It codes for CASSRGLNEKLFF.

V is TRBV12-5 and J is TRBJ1-4, with D possibly being TRBD1 (5 bases). The V gene's germline CDR1 is LGHNT and CDR2 FRNRAP. The CDR3 is made up of 15 amino acids. Trimming cost V 6 bases and J 4 bases, with 15 bases left between them. The CDR3 loop reads CASGRGAALNEKLFF. CDR3 nucleotides: TGTGCTAGTGGCCGAGGGGCAGCCCTTAATGAAAAACTGTTTTTT.

This sequence joins TRBV3-1 (or the pseudogene TRBV3-2) and TRBJ2-1, with a weak D call TRBD1 (6 bases). The CDR3 runs 15 residues. V shed 2 bases and J shed 6 bases, with 14 bases lying between them. The germline gives CDR1 LGHDT, CDR2 YNNKEL (reference sequence). CDR3 coding DNA: TGTGCCAGCAGCCAATCGGGACACCAAACCAATGAGCAGTTCTTC. Translation: CASSQSGHQTNEQFF.

The CDR3 region is CASSRTGARTEAFF. Here the CDR3 DNA reads TGTGCCAGTAGTAGAACAGGGGCAAGGACTGAAGCTTTCTTT. This sequence joins TRBV19 and TRBJ1-1; 7 nucleotides match TRBD1. The CDR3 spans 14 residues. The V gene end was trimmed by 4 bases and the J gene end by 5 bases; junction bases not matched to a gene: 7. CDR1 and CDR2 from the germline V gene are LNHDA and SQIVND (reference sequence).

The J gene is TRBJ2-7, the V gene TRBV7-9; the D is unclear. CDR3 length equals 13 residues. V lost 6 bases and J 7 bases, leaving 16 bases between the germline ends. Germline values: CDR1 SEHNR, CDR2 FQNEAQ (reference sequence). CDR3: CASSSSSHGEQYF. The CDR3 DNA reads as TGTGCCAGCAGTTCCTCATCGCATGGGGAGCAGTACTTC.

J is TRBJ2-3 and V is TRBV7-2; no reliable D call. The CDR3 runs 13 residues. Germline loops: CDR1 SGHTA, CDR2 FQGNSA. The V end was cut by 2 bases, the J end by 5 bases, with 8 bases between. The CDR3 region has the DNA TGTGCCAGCAGCTTAAAGAGTGGAGATACGCAGTATTTT. This translates into CASSLKSGDTQYF.

The chain employs TRBV28 and TRBJ1-2; D call uncertain. This CDR3 spans 15 amino acids. The germline gives CDR1 MDHEN, CDR2 SYDVKM. V gave up 1 base and J gave up 0 bases, with 9 bases separating them. This chain's CDR3 is CASSLSDLANYGYTF. For the CDR3, the DNA is TGTGCCAGCAGTTTATCAGATCTAGCTAACTATGGCTACACCTTC.